This entry concerns a single T cell receptor (beta chain). Its antigen is unknown. The entry originates in a study of naive CD8 T cells in extremely preterm neonates. Study outcomes and limitations: Preterm CDR3s were shorter than older groups', with fewer N additions and less trimming.

Between the trimmed V and J ends, which lost 3 bases and 0 bases, there was a span of 6 bases. CDR3 length: 14 amino acids. Germline V gene lookup returns CDR1 SNHLY and CDR2 FYNNEI. Extremely preterm deliveries at about 23-28 weeks of gestation provided the preterm samples. Assay: immunoSEQ multiplex PCR; the TCRdb copy retains only in-frame clones and omits some. The sample yields around 25,000 clones, about 91% seen once. This receptor was taken from a boy who was born preterm. The sample was naive CD8+ T cells from cord blood. This chain connects TRBV2 to TRBJ2-1; perhaps TRBD2 as D (6 bases). The CDR3 is CASSERGSYNEQFF. CDR3 coding DNA: TGTGCCAGCAGTGAGCGGGGCTCCTACAATGAGCAGTTCTTC. The full variable domain, completed using reference TRBV2 and TRBJ2-1, is EPEVTQTPSHQVTQMGQEVILRCVPISNHLYFYWYRQILGQKVEFLVSFYNNEISEKSEIFDDQFSVERPDGSNFTLKIRSTKLEDSAMYFCASSERGSYNEQFFGPGTRLTVL.